This is a list of T cell receptor beta chains from one sample in a study of cytomegalovirus exposure and HLA in healthy donors. The repertoire was sequenced with immunoSEQ multiplex PCR; TCRdb's copy has only in-frame clones and lacks some. Altogether 150,000 to 200,000 clones are present, approximately 80% being singletons, with the ten largest covering approximately 2%. The sequenced sample consisted of PBMCs. Source of these receptors: a woman under 30 in good health and CMV-seropositive. The conserved cysteine and the conserved F or W are not part of the CDR3 here. Clone size is not always given. Where it is, it says once, few, many or a class for expanded clones.

J	V	size	CDR3
TRBJ1-1	TRBV28	-	ASSLGNRGTEAF
TRBJ1-5	TRBV28	-	ASSKRTGVYQPQH
TRBJ2-3	TRBV15	-	ATTPGRSGDTDTQY
TRBJ2-1	TRBV5-4	once	ASSFGLLDYNEQF
TRBJ2-1	TRBV7-3	-	ASSPRTSGDSYNEQF
TRBJ2-3	TRBV19	once	ASSLTDTQY
TRBJ2-5	TRBV4-2	few	ASSQERGGEETQY
TRBJ1-2	TRBV19	-	ASIKFGSYGYT
TRBJ2-7	TRBV7-3	once	ASSATGGQDEQY
TRBJ1-1	TRBV5-1	-	ASSLRFAQGTEAF
TRBJ1-1	TRBV5-4	-	ASSSFDTEAF
TRBJ1-2	TRBV7-2	-	ASSLPTGDYGYT
TRBJ2-5	TRBV7-2	-	ASRRLAGGETQY
TRBJ2-3	TRBV9	-	ASSVDTSGGADTQY
TRBJ1-5	TRBV19	-	ASTGGGQPQH
TRBJ2-7	TRBV30	-	AWSTTGHEQY
TRBJ1-6	TRBV9	few	ASSVALRGNSPLH
TRBJ2-5	TRBV9	-	ASSVGETSGGLETQY
TRBJ2-5	TRBV7-2	-	ASSSETRGWETQY